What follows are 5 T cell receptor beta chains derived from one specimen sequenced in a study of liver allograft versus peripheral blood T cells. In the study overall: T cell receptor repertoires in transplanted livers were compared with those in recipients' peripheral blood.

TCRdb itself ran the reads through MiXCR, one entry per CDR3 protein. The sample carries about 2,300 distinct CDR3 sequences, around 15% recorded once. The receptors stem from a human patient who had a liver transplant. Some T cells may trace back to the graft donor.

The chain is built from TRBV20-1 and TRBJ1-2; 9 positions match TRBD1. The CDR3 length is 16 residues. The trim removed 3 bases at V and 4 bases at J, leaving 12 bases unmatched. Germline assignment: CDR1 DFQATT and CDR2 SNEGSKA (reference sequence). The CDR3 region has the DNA TGCAGTGCTAGTATACAGGGGGCGCCCGTTGGCTATGGCTACACCTTC. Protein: CSASIQGAPVGYGYTF.

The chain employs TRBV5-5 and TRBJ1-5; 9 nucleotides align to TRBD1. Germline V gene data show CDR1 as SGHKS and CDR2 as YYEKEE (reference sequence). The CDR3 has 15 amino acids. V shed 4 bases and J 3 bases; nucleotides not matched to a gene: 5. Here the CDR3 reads CASSAGQGINQPQHF. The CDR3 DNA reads TGTGCCAGCAGCGCTGGACAGGGGATCAATCAGCCCCAGCATTTT. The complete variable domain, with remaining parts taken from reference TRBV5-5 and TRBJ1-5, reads DAGVTQSPTHLIKTRGQQVTLRCSPISGHKSVSWYQQVLGQGPQFIFQYYEKEERGRGNFPDRFSARQFPNYSSELNVNALLLGDSALYLCASSAGQGINQPQHFGDGTRLSIL.

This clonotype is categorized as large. This chain's CDR3 is CASSPSLGPTGLPEAFF. In DNA form, the CDR3 reads TGTGCCAGCTCACCTTCGTTAGGACCGACGGGTCTCCCTGAAGCTTTCTTT. This chain links TRBV18 with TRBJ1-1; D is undetermined. The germline V and J ends were trimmed by 3 bases and 6 bases, with 23 bases remaining between them. Germline V gene lookup returns CDR1 KGHSH and CDR2 LQKENI. This CDR3 has 17 amino acids. Based on the CDR3 plus reference TRBV18 and TRBJ1-1, the full variable domain is NAGVMQNPRHLVRRRGQEARLRCSPMKGHSHVYWYRQLPEEGLKFMVYLQKENIIDESGMPKERFSAEFPKEGPSILRIQQVVRGDSAAYFCASSPSLGPTGLPEAFFGQGTRLTVV.

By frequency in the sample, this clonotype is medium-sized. CDR3 DNA: TGTGCCAGTAGTATGGACAGGTCGAATGTCTACAATGAGCAGTTCTTC. Protein product: CASSMDRSNVYNEQFF. The chain couples TRBV19 to TRBJ2-1, with 7 bases fitting TRBD1. CDR1 and CDR2 from the germline V gene are LNHDA and SQIVND (reference sequence). This CDR3 is built from 16 residues. V trimming: 3 bases; J trimming: 3 bases; junction bases outside the gene matches: 8.

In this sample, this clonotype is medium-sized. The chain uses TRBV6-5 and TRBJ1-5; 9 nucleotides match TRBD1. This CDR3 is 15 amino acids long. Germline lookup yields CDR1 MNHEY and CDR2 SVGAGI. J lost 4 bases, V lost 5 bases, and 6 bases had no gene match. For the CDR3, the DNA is TGTGCCAGCAGTCCCAGACAGGGGGGTAATCAGCCCCAGCATTTT. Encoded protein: CASSPRQGGNQPQHF.